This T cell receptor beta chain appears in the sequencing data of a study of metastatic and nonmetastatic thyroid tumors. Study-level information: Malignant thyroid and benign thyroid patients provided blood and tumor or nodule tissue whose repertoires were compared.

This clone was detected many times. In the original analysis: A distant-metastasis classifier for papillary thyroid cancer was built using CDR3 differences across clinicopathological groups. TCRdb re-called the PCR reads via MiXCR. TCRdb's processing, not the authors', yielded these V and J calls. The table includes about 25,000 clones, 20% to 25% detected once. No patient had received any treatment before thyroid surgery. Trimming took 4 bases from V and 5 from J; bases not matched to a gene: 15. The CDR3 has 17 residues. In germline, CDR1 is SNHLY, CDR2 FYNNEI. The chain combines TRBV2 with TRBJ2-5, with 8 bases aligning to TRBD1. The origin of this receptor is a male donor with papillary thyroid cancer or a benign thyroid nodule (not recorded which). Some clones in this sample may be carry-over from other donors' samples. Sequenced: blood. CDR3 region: CASSGGPTGERWETQYF. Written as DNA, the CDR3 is TGTGCCAGCAGTGGGGGGCCGACAGGGGAGCGCTGGGAGACCCAGTACTTC.